Sequencing of this TCR beta chain was carried out in a study of blood T cells in healthy people across ages. Findings and caveats of the study: Bulk PBMC profiling left naive and antigen-experienced comparisons inconclusive.

Together with a sample-barcoded 5' primer, a J-beta primer mix was included in a second PCR lasting about 7 to 11 cycles. Using its own MiXCR run on the 5' RACE reads, TCRdb lists one record per CDR3 protein. Of roughly 2 million distinct CDR3 sequences listed, roughly 50% are singletons. About this clonotype: What it binds is not known.

The sample was blood. The receptor's source is a woman aged 40 to 50 in good health.

The CDR3 DNA reads TGTGCCAGGAGGACAGGGGGCAACGAGACCCAGTACTTC. It specifies CARRTGGNETQYF. V usage is TRBV6-1 and J usage is TRBJ2-5, with 11 bases identical to TRBD1. Germline V gene lookup returns CDR1 MNHNS and CDR2 SASEGT. The CDR3 runs to 13 residues. V trimming: 9 bases; J trimming: 5 bases; junction bases outside the gene matches: 5.